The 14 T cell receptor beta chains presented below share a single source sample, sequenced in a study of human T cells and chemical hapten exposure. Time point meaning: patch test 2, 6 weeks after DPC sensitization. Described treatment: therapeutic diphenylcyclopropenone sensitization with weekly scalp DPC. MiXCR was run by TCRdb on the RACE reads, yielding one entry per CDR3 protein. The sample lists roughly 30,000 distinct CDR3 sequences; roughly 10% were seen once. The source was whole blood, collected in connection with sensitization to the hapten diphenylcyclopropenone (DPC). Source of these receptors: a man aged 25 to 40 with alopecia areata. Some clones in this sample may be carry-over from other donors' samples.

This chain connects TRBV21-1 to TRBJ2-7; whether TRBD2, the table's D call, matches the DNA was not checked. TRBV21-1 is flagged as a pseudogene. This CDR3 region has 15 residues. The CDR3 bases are TGTGCCAGCAGCAAAGTACTAGCGGGAGCCTACGAGCAGTACTTC. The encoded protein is CASSKVLAGAYEQYF.

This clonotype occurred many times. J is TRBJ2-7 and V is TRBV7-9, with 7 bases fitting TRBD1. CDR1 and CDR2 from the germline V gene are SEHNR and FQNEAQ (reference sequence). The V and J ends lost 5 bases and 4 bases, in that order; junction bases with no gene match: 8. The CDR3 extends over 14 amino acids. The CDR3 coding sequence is TGTGCCAGCAGCGCACCGGGACAGCCATACGAGCAGTACTTC. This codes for CASSAPGQPYEQYF.

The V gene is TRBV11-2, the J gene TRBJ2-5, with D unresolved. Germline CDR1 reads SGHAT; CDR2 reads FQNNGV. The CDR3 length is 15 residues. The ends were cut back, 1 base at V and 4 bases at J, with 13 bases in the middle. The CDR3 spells CASSLAPAVGETQYF. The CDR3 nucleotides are TGTGCCAGCAGCTTAGCCCCGGCAGTCGGAGAGACCCAGTACTTC.

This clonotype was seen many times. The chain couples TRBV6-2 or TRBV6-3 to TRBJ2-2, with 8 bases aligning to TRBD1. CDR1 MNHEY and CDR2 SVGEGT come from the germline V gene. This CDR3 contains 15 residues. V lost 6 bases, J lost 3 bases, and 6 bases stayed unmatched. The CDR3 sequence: CASRFQGADTGELFF. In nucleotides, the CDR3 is TGTGCCAGCAGGTTTCAGGGGGCAGACACCGGGGAGCTGTTTTTT.

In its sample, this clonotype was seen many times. The CDR3 bases are TGTGCCAGCAGTCCAAGACAGAACTACGAGCAGTACTTC. Translation: CASSPRQNYEQYF. The chain combines TRBV6-5 with TRBJ2-7; D may be TRBD1 (5 bases). Trimming stripped 5 bases from V and 3 bases from J, with 11 bases between. The germline CDR1 and CDR2 sequences are MNHEY and SVGAGI. This CDR3 is 13 amino acids long.

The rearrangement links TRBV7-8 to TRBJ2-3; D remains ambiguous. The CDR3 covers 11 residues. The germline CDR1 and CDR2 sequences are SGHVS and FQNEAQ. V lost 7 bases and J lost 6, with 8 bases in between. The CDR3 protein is CASTLGDTQYF. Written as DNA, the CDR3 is TGTGCCAGCACCCTGGGGGATACGCAGTATTTT.

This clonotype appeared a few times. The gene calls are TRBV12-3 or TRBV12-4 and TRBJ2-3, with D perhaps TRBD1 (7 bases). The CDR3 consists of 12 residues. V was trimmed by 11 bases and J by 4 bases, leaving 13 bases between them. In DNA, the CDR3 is TGTGCCTCAGGGGGGATCGCAGATACGCAGTATTTT. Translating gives CASGGIADTQYF.

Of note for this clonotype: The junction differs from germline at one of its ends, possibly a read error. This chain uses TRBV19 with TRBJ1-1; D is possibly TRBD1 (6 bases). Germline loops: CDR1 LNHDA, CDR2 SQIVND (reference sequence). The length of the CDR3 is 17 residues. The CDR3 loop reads CACSIYGTPLGDTEAFF. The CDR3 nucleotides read TGTGCCTGTAGTATATACGGGACACCCCTGGGTGACACTGAAGCTTTCTTT. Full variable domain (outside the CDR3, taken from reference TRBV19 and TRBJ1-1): DGGITQSPKYLFRKEGQNVTLSCEQNLNHDAMYWYRQDPGQGLRLIYYSQIVNDFQKGDIAEGYSVSREKKESFPLTVTSAQKNPTAFYLCACSIYGTPLGDTEAFFGQGTRLTVV.

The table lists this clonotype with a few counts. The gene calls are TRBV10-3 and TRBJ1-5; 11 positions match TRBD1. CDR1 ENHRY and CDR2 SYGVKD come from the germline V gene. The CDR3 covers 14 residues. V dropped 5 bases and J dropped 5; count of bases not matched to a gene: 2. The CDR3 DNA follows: TGTGCCATCAGTAAGGGACAGGGGGATCAGCCCCAGCATTTT. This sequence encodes CAISKGQGDQPQHF.

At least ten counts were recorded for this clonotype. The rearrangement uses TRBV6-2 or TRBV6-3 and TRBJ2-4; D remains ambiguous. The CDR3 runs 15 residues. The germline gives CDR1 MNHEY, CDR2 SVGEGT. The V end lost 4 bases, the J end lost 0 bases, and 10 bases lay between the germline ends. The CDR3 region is CASSSNTLAKNIQYF. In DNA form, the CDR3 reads TGTGCCAGCAGTTCGAACACCCTAGCCAAAAACATTCAGTACTTC.

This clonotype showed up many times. In DNA, the CDR3 is TGCAGTGCTGCAGACGGACAGCAGAACACCATATATTTT. The encoded protein is CSAADGQQNTIYF. The chain employs TRBV20-1 and TRBJ1-3; D possibly corresponds to TRBD1 (6 bases). The ends were cut back, 5 bases at V and 7 bases at J, with 15 bases in the middle. The CDR3 has 13 residues. Germline CDR1 and CDR2: DFQATT and SNEGSKA (reference sequence).

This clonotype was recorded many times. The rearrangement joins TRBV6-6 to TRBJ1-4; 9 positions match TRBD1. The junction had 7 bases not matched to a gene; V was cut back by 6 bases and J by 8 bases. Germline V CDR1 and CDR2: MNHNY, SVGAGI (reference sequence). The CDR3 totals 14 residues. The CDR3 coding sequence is TGTGCCAGCAGCCAAGGACAGGGGAGGGAAAAACTGTTTTTT. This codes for CASSQGQGREKLFF.

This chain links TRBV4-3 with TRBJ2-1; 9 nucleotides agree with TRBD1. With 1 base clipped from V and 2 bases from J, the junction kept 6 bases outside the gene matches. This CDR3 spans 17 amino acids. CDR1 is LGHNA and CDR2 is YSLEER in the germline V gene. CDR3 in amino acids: CASSQVWDREAYNEQFF. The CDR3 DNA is TGCGCCAGCAGCCAAGTATGGGACAGGGAGGCCTACAATGAGCAGTTCTTC.

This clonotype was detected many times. In DNA form, the CDR3 reads TGCGCCAGCAGCTTGGGACAGGGATACACCGGGGAGCTGTTTTTT. This sequence encodes CASSLGQGYTGELFF. The chain employs TRBV5-1 and TRBJ2-2; TRBD1 matches 7 bases. CDR1 is SGHRS, CDR2 YFSETQ, per germline. CDR3 size: 15 residues. V shed 0 bases, J shed 3 bases, and the junction held 2 bases outside the gene matches.